This TCR beta chain originates from a study of response to subunit inactivated influenza vaccine (dated by TCRdb to 2017 to 2018). About the study as a whole: Deep quantitative profiling of the T cell receptor repertoire was used in the study to follow responses to a trivalent subunit inactivated influenza vaccine. What the study reported, not specific to this receptor: The authors suggested that each seasonal influenza vaccination may recruit only a limited number of new T cells.

Receptors were amplified or captured by RT-PCR. Data came from an Illumina HiSeq 2500. In TCRdb, the public reads were trimmed at Q25 with fastp and aligned with MiXCR, with productive beta chains retained. Rows with a matching CDR3 protein are joined into one entry that keeps the most common DNA and genes. The table for this sample lists roughly 780,000 distinct CDR3 sequences; about a fifth of them were counted only once. Of the sample, 11% falls within the top ten clones. In regard to this clonotype: It lacks a known antigen. Within one base of it there is no much larger clone, and no base qualities were kept.

Including cysteine and phenylalanine, the CDR3 has 13 amino acids. Just the 39-base CDR3 DNA is kept, in frame starting at base 1. Per the germline V gene, ENHRY is the CDR1 and SYGVKD is the CDR2. The trim is 3 bases for V and 3 bases for J, with a gap of 7 bases between the germline ends. This specimen consisted of PBMCs from blood, obtained around 5 days after vaccination. The TCR sequence derives from a man aged 50 to 59 who received an inactivated influenza vaccine. Donor details come from another sample of the same person, matched by shared clones. Here the chain combines TRBV10-3 and TRBJ2-3, with the D gene uncertain. CDR3 sequence: CAISDWGTDTQYF. The DNA reads as follows: TGTGCCATCAGTGATTGGGGAACAGATACGCAGTATTTT.